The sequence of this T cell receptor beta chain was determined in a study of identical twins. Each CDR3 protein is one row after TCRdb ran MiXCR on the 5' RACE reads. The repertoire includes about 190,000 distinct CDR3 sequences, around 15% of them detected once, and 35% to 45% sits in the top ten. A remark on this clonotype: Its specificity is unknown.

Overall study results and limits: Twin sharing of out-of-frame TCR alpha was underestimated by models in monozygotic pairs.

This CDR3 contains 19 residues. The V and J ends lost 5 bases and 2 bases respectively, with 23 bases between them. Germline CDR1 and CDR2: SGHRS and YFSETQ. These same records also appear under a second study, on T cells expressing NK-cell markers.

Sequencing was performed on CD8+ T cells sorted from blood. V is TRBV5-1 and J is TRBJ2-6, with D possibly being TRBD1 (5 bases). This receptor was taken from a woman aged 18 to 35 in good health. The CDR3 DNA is TGCGCCAGCAGAACAGGACCCGCGGCCCCCGTGACTGGGGCCAACGTCCTGACTTTC. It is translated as CASRTGPAAPVTGANVLTF. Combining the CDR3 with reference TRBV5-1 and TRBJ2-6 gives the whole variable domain KAGVTQTPRYLIKTRGQQVTLSCSPISGHRSVSWYQQTPGQGLQFLFEYFSETQRNKGNFPGRFSGRQFSNSRSEMNVSTLELGDSALYLCASRTGPAAPVTGANVLTFGAGSRLTVL.